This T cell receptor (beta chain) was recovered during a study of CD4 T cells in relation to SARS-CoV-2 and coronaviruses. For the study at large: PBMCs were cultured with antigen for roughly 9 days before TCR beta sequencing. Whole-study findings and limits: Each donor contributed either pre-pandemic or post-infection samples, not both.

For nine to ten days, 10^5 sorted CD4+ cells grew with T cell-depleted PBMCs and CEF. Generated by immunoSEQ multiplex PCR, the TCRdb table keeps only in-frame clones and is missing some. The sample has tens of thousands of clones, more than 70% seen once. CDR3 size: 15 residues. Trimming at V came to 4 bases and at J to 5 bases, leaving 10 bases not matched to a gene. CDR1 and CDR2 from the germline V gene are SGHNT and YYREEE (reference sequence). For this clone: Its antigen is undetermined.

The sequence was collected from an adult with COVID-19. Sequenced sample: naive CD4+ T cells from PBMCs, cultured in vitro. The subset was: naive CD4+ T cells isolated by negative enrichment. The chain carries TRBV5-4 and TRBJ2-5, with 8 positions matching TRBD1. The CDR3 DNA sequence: TGTGCCAGCAGCCAAAGACAGGGGTTAGCGGAGACCCAGTACTTC. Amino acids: CASSQRQGLAETQYF.